The 15 T cell receptor beta chains presented below share a single source sample, sequenced in a study of T cells after yellow fever vaccination. TCRdb re-analysed the 5' RACE reads in MiXCR, keeping a single row per CDR3 protein. Of some 350,000 distinct CDR3 sequences in the sample, under 5% were seen once. The specimen was PBMCs, collected 5 days after the yellow fever booster vaccination. The source of these receptors is a young man who received the YFV17D yellow fever vaccine.

The V gene is TRBV5-1, the J gene TRBJ1-1; D remains unclear. Germline assignment: CDR1 SGHRS and CDR2 YFSETQ. The germline V and J ends were trimmed by 2 bases and 3 bases, with 11 bases remaining between them. The CDR3 has 14 residues. The CDR3 is CASSFPGGDTEAFF. The CDR3 DNA follows: TGCGCCAGCAGCTTTCCGGGTGGAGACACTGAAGCTTTCTTT.

This clonotype was seen a few times. In DNA, the CDR3 is TGTGCCAGTAGTATGCTGGGACAGGGGCTCTATGGCTACACCTTC. Residues: CASSMLGQGLYGYTF. The J gene is TRBJ1-2, the V gene TRBV19; TRBD1 agrees at 10 bases. The CDR3 consists of 15 residues. CDR1 LNHDA and CDR2 SQIVND come from the germline V gene (reference sequence). J gave up 4 bases and V 3 bases, and 5 bases lay outside the gene matches.

This clonotype was recorded at least ten times. The genes are TRBV5-1 and TRBJ2-7, with a tentative D call TRBD1 (5 bases). The CDR3 extends over 13 amino acids. The V gene lost 5 bases and the J gene lost 0 bases, with 9 bases spanning the gap. CDR1 and CDR2 (germline): SGHRS, YFSETQ. The CDR3 DNA reads as TGCGCCAGCAGTATCGACAGCTCCTACGAGCAGTACGTC. The encoded protein is CASSIDSSYEQYV.

This clonotype occurred a few times. The rearrangement links TRBV5-1 to TRBJ1-2; D possibly corresponds to TRBD1 (5 bases). The CDR3 covers 14 residues. Trimming cost V 0 bases and J 8 bases, with 14 bases left between them. CDR1 is SGHRS and CDR2 is YFSETQ in the germline V gene. The CDR3 is CASSLAVQDRGYTF. The CDR3 DNA follows: TGCGCCAGCAGCTTGGCAGTACAGGATCGCGGCTACACCTTC.

This clonotype was seen only once. Given the absence of the conserved phenylalanine or tryptophan at the CDR3 end, a read error is likely. The chain uses TRBV6-2 or TRBV6-3 and TRBJ1-6; no clear D. The germline V gene has CDR1 MNHEY and CDR2 SVGEGT. This CDR3 is built from 12 residues. V lost 6 bases and J lost 9, with 9 bases in between. The CDR3 nucleotides are TGTGCCAGCAGATGGACTAGTTCACCCCTCCACCTT. Protein: CASRWTSSPLHL.

This clonotype was observed at least ten times. The chain links TRBV4-1 to TRBJ2-2; D is possibly TRBD2 (6 bases). V was shortened by 0 bases and J by 5 bases, with 13 bases between the two germline ends. Germline lookup yields CDR1 MGHRA and CDR2 YSYEKL. CDR3 size: 16 residues. CDR3 in amino acids: CASSQEGGSITGELFF. The DNA for the CDR3 is TGCGCCAGCAGCCAAGAGGGGGGTAGTATTACCGGGGAGCTGTTTTTT.

This clonotype appeared a few times. The chain is built from TRBV6-5 and TRBJ1-6, with 9 bases identical to TRBD1. Germline trimming cut 1 base from V and 10 bases from J; bases unmatched to any gene: 2. From germline, CDR1 is MNHEY and CDR2 SVGAGI. This CDR3 region has 14 residues. This CDR3 reads CASSYYGQGSPLHF. In DNA, the CDR3 is TGTGCCAGCAGTTACTACGGACAGGGGTCACCCCTCCACTTT.

The V call is TRBV7-8, the J call TRBJ2-7; possible D gene TRBD2, 6 bases. Germline V CDR1 and CDR2: SGHVS, FQNEAQ. With 1 base removed from V and 7 bases from J, the gap between germline ends came to 23 bases. This CDR3 comprises 17 residues. The CDR3 region is CASSLGPSRGGVWEQYF. In DNA form, the CDR3 reads TGTGCCAGCAGCTTAGGGCCCAGCCGTGGAGGGGTGTGGGAGCAGTACTTC.

This clonotype was seen more than once but under ten times. J is TRBJ2-3 and V is TRBV10-2; the D is unclear. Germline V CDR1 and CDR2: WSHSY, SAAADI. The CDR3 runs to 11 residues. V lost 8 bases, J lost 4 bases, and 7 bases lay in between. CDR3 region: CASGPADTQYF. CDR3 bases: TGCGCCAGCGGGCCGGCAGATACGCAGTATTTT.

This clonotype was recorded at least ten times. V is TRBV4-3 and J is TRBJ1-1; the D is unclear. This CDR3 is built from 12 residues. Germline CDR1 LGHNA, CDR2 YSLEER. V was cut by 1 base and J by 9 bases, with 9 bases left in between. CDR3 amino acids: CASSQVPGQAFF. CDR3 sequence (DNA): TGCGCCAGCAGCCAAGTACCCGGCCAAGCTTTCTTT.

This clonotype was found a few times. CDR3 in DNA: TGCAGTGCCTTAAATCCTAGCGGGGTAGGGGAGACCCAGTACTTC. As protein: CSALNPSGVGETQYF. The V and J genes are TRBV20-1 and TRBJ2-5; 9 positions match TRBD2. The junction had 13 bases not matched to a gene; V was cut back by 6 bases and J by 5 bases. Germline lookup yields CDR1 DFQATT and CDR2 SNEGSKA (reference sequence). The CDR3 has 15 amino acids.

At least ten counts were recorded for this clonotype. The chain carries TRBV5-1 and TRBJ2-3, with a weak D call TRBD2 (5 bases). The germline gives CDR1 SGHRS, CDR2 YFSETQ. The CDR3 has 18 residues. The V and J ends lost 4 bases and 2 bases respectively, with 23 bases between them. The CDR3 is CASSPRSGWRLITDTQYF. As DNA, the CDR3 is TGCGCCAGCAGCCCTCGATCTGGGTGGAGGCTTATCACAGATACGCAGTATTTT. Looking up the rest from reference TRBV5-1 and TRBJ2-3 gives the full variable domain: KAGVTQTPRYLIKTRGQQVTLSCSPISGHRSVSWYQQTPGQGLQFLFEYFSETQRNKGNFPGRFSGRQFSNSRSEMNVSTLELGDSALYLCASSPRSGWRLITDTQYFGPGTRLTVL.

The V call is TRBV9, the J call TRBJ1-5; D possibly corresponds to TRBD1 (5 bases). This CDR3 region has 13 residues. Germline values: CDR1 SGDLS, CDR2 YYNGEE. V lost 0 bases and J 5 bases, leaving 6 bases between the germline ends. The CDR3 loop reads CASSVAGYQPQHF. As DNA, the CDR3 is TGTGCCAGCAGCGTAGCAGGGTATCAGCCCCAGCATTTT.

This clonotype was counted many times. The chain joins TRBV6-5 to TRBJ1-2; D unresolved. The V end lost 6 bases, the J end lost 2 bases, and 7 bases lay between the germline ends. Germline CDR1 reads MNHEY; CDR2 reads SVGAGI. This CDR3 is 12 amino acids long. This CDR3 reads CASSPGNYGYTF. CDR3 DNA sequence: TGTGCCAGCAGCCCCGGGAACTATGGCTACACCTTC.

This clonotype was observed a handful of times. The chain recombines TRBV28 with TRBJ2-7; D is perhaps TRBD2 (5 bases). CDR1 is MDHEN and CDR2 is SYDVKM in the germline V gene. The V end lost 7 bases, the J end lost 3 bases, and 16 bases lay between the germline ends. The CDR3 spans 14 residues. The CDR3 DNA is TGTGCCAGCACCCCCCGGGGATTTCGCTACGAGCAGTACGTC. Translation gives CASTPRGFRYEQYV.